The next 25 T cell receptor beta chains were all read from a single sample in a study of blood T cell repertoires in COVID-19. Sequenced by immunoSEQ multiplex PCR; TCRdb stores in-frame clones only, minus some. Of about 100,000 clones in the sample, over 80% were seen once. The source material was peripheral blood. The receptors shown here come from a man aged 45-65 years with active or convalescent COVID-19.

This chain connects TRBV19 to TRBJ2-1; 8 bases map to TRBD2. Germline trimming cut 10 bases from V and 5 bases from J; bases unmatched to any gene: 13. The CDR3 sequence is 15 residues long. CDR1 and CDR2 from the germline V gene are LNHDA and SQIVND (reference sequence). The CDR3 loop reads CATRPLSGTNNEQFF. The CDR3 DNA is TGTGCCACCCGCCCGCTTAGCGGGACTAACAATGAGCAGTTCTTC.

This clone was recorded once. V and J are TRBV2 and TRBJ2-3; D gene unclear. V lost 6 bases and J lost 2, with 9 bases in between. Germline loops: CDR1 SNHLY, CDR2 FYNNEI. This CDR3 is 13 amino acids long. The CDR3 spells CASSVRVTDTQYF. The CDR3 DNA reads as TGTGCCAGCAGCGTCCGAGTCACAGATACGCAGTATTTT.

CDR3 amino acids: CASSRDRVAEKLFF. CDR3 nucleotide sequence: TGTGCCAGCAGCAGGGACAGGGTAGCTGAAAAACTGTTTTTT. The rearrangement links TRBV7-9 to TRBJ1-4, with 9 bases aligning to TRBD1. This CDR3 region has 14 residues. The junction had 5 bases not matched to a gene; V was cut back by 5 bases and J by 7 bases. Per germline, CDR1 SEHNR and CDR2 FQNEAQ (reference sequence).

V gene TRBV7-9 combines with J gene TRBJ2-1; a weak D match, TRBD2 (6 bases). Trimming shortened V by 8 bases and J by 9 bases, and 23 bases separated the two germline ends. Germline CDR1 is SEHNR and CDR2 is FQNEAQ (reference sequence). The CDR3 is 15 residues long. The CDR3 coding sequence is TGTGCCAGCGCCACTTATATCCGAGGAGGGACTGAGCAGTTCTTC. Its protein product is CASATYIRGGTEQFF. Full variable domain (remainder filled in from reference TRBV7-9 and TRBJ2-1): DTGVSQNPRHKITKRGQNVTFRCDPISEHNRLYWYRQTLGQGPEFLTYFQNEAQLEKSRLLSDRFSAERPKGSFSTLEIQRTEQGDSAMYLCASATYIRGGTEQFFGPGTRLTVL.

The V and J genes are TRBV6-6 and TRBJ2-5; a weak D match, TRBD2 (6 bases). The germline V gene encodes CDR1 MNHNY and CDR2 SVGAGI (reference sequence). V lost 6 bases and J lost 4, with 12 bases in between. The length of the CDR3 is 13 residues. The CDR3: CASSQTGVETQYF. CDR3 DNA sequence: TGTGCCAGCAGCCAGACGGGGGTAGAGACCCAGTACTTC.

This sequence joins TRBV11-2 and TRBJ1-1; D is perhaps TRBD1 (6 bases). CDR3 length: 14 residues. V gave up 1 base and J gave up 4 bases, with 10 bases separating them. CDR1 is SGHAT and CDR2 is FQNNGV in the germline V gene. This CDR3 reads CASSLGGHFTEAFF. The CDR3, as DNA: TGTGCCAGCAGCTTAGGGGGACACTTCACTGAAGCTTTCTTT.

The chain is built from TRBV5-5 and TRBJ2-1; no clear D. This CDR3 contains 14 residues. Trimming shortened V by 0 bases and J by 7 bases, and 11 bases separated the two germline ends. The germline CDR1 and CDR2 sequences are SGHKS and YYEKEE (reference sequence). CDR3 nucleotides: TGTGCCAGCAGCTTGGTACAGTCGGTGAATGAGCAGTTCTTC. It encodes CASSLVQSVNEQFF.

CDR3 DNA: TGTGCCAGCAGCCTGGGACTAGCGGGAGGCCTAGCAGATACGCAGTATTTT. It encodes CASSLGLAGGLADTQYF. This rearrangement joins TRBV5-4 to TRBJ2-3; 15 nucleotides line up with TRBD2. V dropped 4 bases and J dropped 4; count of bases not matched to a gene: 7. This CDR3 has 17 amino acids. The germline CDR1 and CDR2 sequences are SGHNT and YYREEE (reference sequence).

The genes are TRBV5-4 and TRBJ2-7, with 8 bases identical to TRBD2. V trimming: 0 bases; J trimming: 3 bases; junction bases outside the gene matches: 5. Germline V gene sequence: CDR1 SGHNT, CDR2 YYREEE (reference sequence). The CDR3 spans 15 residues. The chain's CDR3 is CASSLEREPNYEQYF. DNA of the CDR3: TGTGCCAGCAGCTTGGAGCGGGAGCCTAACTACGAGCAGTACTTC.

V is TRBV19 and J is TRBJ2-5; 16 nucleotides match TRBD2. Germline CDR1 and CDR2: LNHDA and SQIVND (reference sequence). The CDR3 is made up of 19 amino acids. V lost 3 bases to trimming and J lost 5 bases; unmatched junction nucleotides: 12. This CDR3 reads CASSMRGGLAGGPRETQYF. In DNA, the CDR3 is TGTGCCAGTAGTATGCGTGGGGGACTAGCGGGAGGGCCTAGGGAGACCCAGTACTTC.

A single count supports this clone. CDR3 nucleotide sequence: TGTGCCAGCAGCCGATCTAGCGCAACAGATGAGCAGTTCTTC. Translating gives CASSRSSATDEQFF. The chain has TRBV7-8 and TRBJ2-1; tentatively, D is TRBD2 (6 bases). The ends were cut back, 5 bases at V and 8 bases at J, with 16 bases in the middle. This CDR3 contains 14 residues. The germline gives CDR1 SGHVS, CDR2 FQNEAQ.

This chain joins TRBV6-5 and TRBJ2-7; 11 positions agree with TRBD2. The length of the CDR3 is 14 residues. Germline V CDR1 and CDR2: MNHEY, SVGAGI. V shed 5 bases and J 3 bases; nucleotides not matched to a gene: 3. The CDR3 nucleotides read TGTGCCAGCAGTCCAGGGACTAGCGGCTACGAGCAGTACTTC. This gives the protein CASSPGTSGYEQYF.

The DNA for the CDR3 is TGTGCCAGTAGTGTCACAGGGGGCGTTAATTATGGCTACACCTTC. Its protein product is CASSVTGGVNYGYTF. The chain joins TRBV19 to TRBJ1-2; TRBD1 aligns across 9 bases. The CDR3 sequence is 15 residues long. The V gene end was trimmed by 5 bases and the J gene end by 5 bases; junction bases not matched to a gene: 9. Germline V gene lookup returns CDR1 LNHDA and CDR2 SQIVND (reference sequence).

A single count supports this clone. This chain uses TRBV28 with TRBJ1-5; D remains unclear. From germline, CDR1 is MDHEN and CDR2 SYDVKM. Trimming shortened V by 2 bases and J by 1 base, and 6 bases separated the two germline ends. The CDR3 sequence is 14 residues long. DNA of the CDR3: TGTGCCAGCAGTTTAGCGGGAAGCAATCAGCCCCAGCATTTT. Encoded protein: CASSLAGSNQPQHF.

This chain connects TRBV11-3 to TRBJ2-3; 8 bases agree with TRBD2. The CDR3 sequence is 15 residues long. Germline V gene sequence: CDR1 SGHNT, CDR2 YENEEA. Germline trimming cut 0 bases from V and 2 bases from J; bases unmatched to any gene: 1. The CDR3 region is CASSLETSVTDTQYF. As DNA, the CDR3 is TGTGCCAGCAGCTTAGAGACTAGCGTCACAGATACGCAGTATTTT.

This chain uses TRBV10-1 with TRBJ2-5; 8 bases agree with TRBD2. V shed 3 bases and J 3 bases; nucleotides not matched to a gene: 0. The CDR3 has 13 amino acids. CDR1 is WNHNN, CDR2 SYGVQD, per germline (reference sequence). Written as DNA, the CDR3 is TGCGCCAGCAGTGATAGCGGGAAAGAGACCCAGTACTTC. Protein sequence: CASSDSGKETQYF.

This clone was seen a few times. The chain has TRBV10-2 and TRBJ2-2; no clear D. V was pared by 7 bases and J by 2 bases, with 17 bases between. The germline CDR1 and CDR2 sequences are WSHSY and SAAADI. There are 16 residues in the CDR3. The CDR3 DNA reads TGCGCCAGCAACCCTTGGCACAGAACTAACACCGGGGAGCTGTTTTTT. Translating it yields CASNPWHRTNTGELFF.

V and J are TRBV6-1 and TRBJ2-3, with TRBD1 matching over 12 bases. Unmatched junction bases numbered 8, after V lost 1 base and J lost 6 bases. Germline assignment: CDR1 MNHNS and CDR2 SASEGT. This CDR3 region has 17 residues. In DNA, the CDR3 is TGTGCCAGCAGTGAAGTGGGGGGGACAGGGGGCGCGGATACGCAGTATTTT. It is translated as CASSEVGGTGGADTQYF.

The chain couples TRBV28 to TRBJ2-7, with 9 bases identical to TRBD2. Germline assignment: CDR1 MDHEN and CDR2 SYDVKM. V dropped 2 bases and J dropped 7; count of bases not matched to a gene: 6. CDR3 size: 14 residues. CDR3 loop: CASSLGGRAGEQYF. Written as DNA, the CDR3 is TGTGCCAGCAGTTTAGGCGGGAGGGCCGGGGAGCAGTACTTC.

The chain links TRBV2 to TRBJ1-4; D is ambiguous. The CDR3 is made up of 15 amino acids. Germline V gene data show CDR1 as SNHLY and CDR2 as FYNNEI. The V end was cut by 8 bases, the J end by 3 bases, with 16 bases between. CDR3 in amino acids: CASLGGLGANEKLFF. The CDR3, as DNA: TGTGCCAGCCTGGGAGGGCTTGGAGCTAATGAAAAACTGTTTTTT.

The chain has TRBV24-1 and TRBJ2-3, with 8 bases that match TRBD2. V was clipped by 1 base and J by 6 bases; unmatched bases: 5. Germline-derived CDR1 and CDR2 are KGHDR and SFDVKD. This CDR3 contains 15 residues. The CDR3 region has the DNA TGTGCCACCAGTGATTTCGGGGGGGTACGGGATACGCAGTATTTT. It yields the protein CATSDFGGVRDTQYF.

The rearrangement joins TRBV19 to TRBJ2-5; TRBD1 aligns across 8 bases. After removal of 5 bases from V and 2 bases from J, the junction contained 7 bases not matched to a gene. This CDR3 region has 15 residues. Germline-derived CDR1 and CDR2 are LNHDA and SQIVND (reference sequence). CDR3 sequence (DNA): TGTGCCAGTAGTCGGACAGGGAGTCTTCAAGAGACCCAGTACTTC. Amino acid sequence: CASSRTGSLQETQYF.

This clone has only one observation. The gene calls are TRBV19 and TRBJ2-2; TRBD1 agrees at 8 bases. The CDR3 length is 16 residues. Germline V lookup: CDR1 LNHDA, CDR2 SQIVND (reference sequence). Trimming at V came to 6 bases and at J to 0 bases, leaving 6 bases not matched to a gene. The CDR3 protein is CASRSGTGPNTGELFF. In DNA, the CDR3 is TGTGCCAGTAGGTCAGGGACAGGCCCGAACACCGGGGAGCTGTTTTTT.

This chain connects TRBV19 to TRBJ2-1, with 8 nucleotides matching TRBD1. Trimming took 3 bases from V and 5 from J; bases not matched to a gene: 6. Germline CDR1 reads LNHDA; CDR2 reads SQIVND (reference sequence). CDR3 length: 15 amino acids. In DNA form, the CDR3 reads TGTGCCAGTAGTATTGGACAGGGATATGACAATGAGCAGTTCTTC. Encoded protein: CASSIGQGYDNEQFF.

This CDR3 is CASTDRGAETQYF. As DNA, the CDR3 is TGTGCCAGCACCGACCGGGGAGCAGAGACCCAGTACTTC. The J gene is TRBJ2-5, the V gene TRBV12-3 or TRBV12-4; D possibly corresponds to TRBD2 (5 bases). The length of the CDR3 is 13 residues. Deletions cut 7 bases from V and 4 bases from J, with 13 bases between.